These T cell receptor beta chains were read from a single sample in a study of T cell clonotyping in hematopoietic cell transplantation. Using immunoSEQ multiplex PCR, the repertoire was profiled, and TCRdb retains in-frame clones only, with some absent. The table includes some 35,000 clones, roughly 96% detected once. Sequenced material: peripheral blood mononuclear cells, taken before stem cell transplant. The receptors derive from a man aged 35-49 years with chronic myeloid leukemia. Some clones in this sample may be carry-over from other donors' samples. Both conserved end residues are part of each CDR3. The D gene is left open where the match is weak. Size values are once, few and many counts, or a class for expanded clones, and some rows have none.

cdr3_nt: TGTGCCAGCAGTTTGGGACAGGGGGAAGGGTATGGCTACACCTTC
cdr3_aa: CASSLGQGEGYGYTF
v_call: TRBV6-6
clone_size: NA
j_call: TRBJ1-2
d_call: TRBD1

cdr3_nt: TGTGCCAGCAGCGCCGGGACAGGGTTCTTCGGCTATGGCTACACCTTC
cdr3_aa: CASSAGTGFFGYGYTF
v_call: TRBV5-5
clone_size: NA
j_call: TRBJ1-2
d_call: TRBD1

cdr3_nt: TGTGCCCGCCAGGGACCGGCCAATTCACCCCTCCACTTT
cdr3_aa: CARQGPANSPLHF
v_call: TRBV30
clone_size: once
j_call: TRBJ1-6
d_call: NA

cdr3_nt: TGCGCCAGCAGCCAACAGGCAGATACGCAGTATTTT
cdr3_aa: CASSQQADTQYF
v_call: TRBV4-3
clone_size: NA
j_call: TRBJ2-3
d_call: NA

cdr3_nt: TGTGCCAGCAGTACCCCGGGACTCTCCCCAGATACGCAGTATTTT
cdr3_aa: CASSTPGLSPDTQYF
v_call: TRBV6-6
clone_size: NA
j_call: TRBJ2-3
d_call: NA

cdr3_nt: TGCGCCAGCAGCCAAGATCGAGGAGCTCCCTCTTTCTTT
cdr3_aa: CASSQDRGAPSFF
v_call: TRBV4-3
clone_size: NA
j_call: TRBJ1-1
d_call: NA

cdr3_nt: TGTGCCAGCAGCGTAGAAACTCGCGGGTTAGAGACCCAGTACTTC
cdr3_aa: CASSVETRGLETQYF
v_call: TRBV9
clone_size: NA
j_call: TRBJ2-5
d_call: NA

cdr3_nt: TGCGCCAGCAACAAGGGGCAACAGCCCCAGCATTTT
cdr3_aa: CASNKGQQPQHF
v_call: TRBV23-1
clone_size: NA
j_call: TRBJ1-5
d_call: NA

cdr3_nt: TGTGCCAGCAGCTTAGGAGGACAAACCTCCTCCTACGAGCAGTACTTC
cdr3_aa: CASSLGGQTSSYEQYF
v_call: TRBV11-3
clone_size: once
j_call: TRBJ2-7
d_call: NA

cdr3_nt: TGTGCCAGCAGCGTTCGAGTAGCGTGGGGCAATGAGCAGTTCTTC
cdr3_aa: CASSVRVAWGNEQFF
v_call: TRBV9
clone_size: NA
j_call: TRBJ2-1
d_call: NA

cdr3_nt: TGTGCCAGCAAATGGGACACCCGAGAGACCCAGTACTTC
cdr3_aa: CASKWDTRETQYF
v_call: TRBV11-3
clone_size: NA
j_call: TRBJ2-5
d_call: NA

cdr3_nt: TGTGCCAGCAGCTCCTCACAGGGGGGCACTGAAGCTTTCTTT
cdr3_aa: CASSSSQGGTEAFF
v_call: TRBV7-2
clone_size: NA
j_call: TRBJ1-1
d_call: TRBD1

cdr3_nt: TGTGCCAGCAGTCGGACAGCGAGCTCCTATAATTCACCCCTCCACTTT
cdr3_aa: CASSRTASSYNSPLHF
v_call: TRBV2
clone_size: NA
j_call: TRBJ1-6
d_call: NA

cdr3_nt: TGTGCCAGCTCACCAGATTCAGGGGTGAACACTGAAGCTTTCTTT
cdr3_aa: CASSPDSGVNTEAFF
v_call: TRBV18
clone_size: NA
j_call: TRBJ1-1
d_call: NA

cdr3_nt: TGTGCTAGCAGCTTAAATCCCCTCCCTAGCACCGGGGAGCTGTTTTTT
cdr3_aa: CASSLNPLPSTGELFF
v_call: TRBV7-7
clone_size: NA
j_call: TRBJ2-2
d_call: NA

cdr3_nt: TGTGCCAGCAGCTTAGGCCGGAAACTGGGCTACACCTTC
cdr3_aa: CASSLGRKLGYTF
v_call: TRBV7-8
clone_size: NA
j_call: TRBJ1-2
d_call: NA

cdr3_nt: TGTGCCAGCAGCTTAGGGATCTCCTACGAGCAGTACTTC
cdr3_aa: CASSLGISYEQYF
v_call: TRBV7-2
clone_size: NA
j_call: TRBJ2-7
d_call: NA

cdr3_nt: TGTGCCAGCAGCTTAGGACAGGGCGGCACAGATACGCAGTATTTT
cdr3_aa: CASSLGQGGTDTQYF
v_call: TRBV7-8
clone_size: NA
j_call: TRBJ2-3
d_call: TRBD1

cdr3_nt: TGTGCCAGCAGCTTTGGGACAGGGTATTCACCCCTCCACTTT
cdr3_aa: CASSFGTGYSPLHF
v_call: TRBV5-4
clone_size: NA
j_call: TRBJ1-6
d_call: TRBD1

cdr3_nt: TGTGCCAGCAGCCCTTGGGACAGGGACGAAGATACGCAGTATTTT
cdr3_aa: CASSPWDRDEDTQYF
v_call: TRBV14
clone_size: NA
j_call: TRBJ2-3
d_call: TRBD1

cdr3_nt: TGTGCCAGCAGCTTAGTAGCGGGGGCTCACTCCTACGAGCAGTACTTC
cdr3_aa: CASSLVAGAHSYEQYF
v_call: TRBV11-1
clone_size: NA
j_call: TRBJ2-7
d_call: TRBD2

cdr3_nt: TGTGCCAGCAGCTTAGGGGGGGACACTGAAGCTTTCTTT
cdr3_aa: CASSLGGDTEAFF
v_call: TRBV5-6
clone_size: NA
j_call: TRBJ1-1
d_call: NA

cdr3_nt: TGTGCCAGCAGCCCCCGGACTAGCGGCATGGGCACCGGGGAGCTGTTTTTT
cdr3_aa: CASSPRTSGMGTGELFF
v_call: TRBV7-7
clone_size: NA
j_call: TRBJ2-2
d_call: TRBD2

cdr3_nt: TGTGCCAGCAGCTTAATAGGTGGGGGTAAAAACACTGAAGCTTTCTTT
cdr3_aa: CASSLIGGGKNTEAFF
v_call: TRBV7-3
clone_size: NA
j_call: TRBJ1-1
d_call: NA

cdr3_nt: TGTGCCAGCAAAACACCGGGCTCCTCTGGGGCCAACGTCCTGACTTTC
cdr3_aa: CASKTPGSSGANVLTF
v_call: TRBV5-5
clone_size: NA
j_call: TRBJ2-6
d_call: NA

cdr3_nt: TGTGCCAGCAGCTTAGCTGCGGGCAGGGGTAACGACGAGCAGTACTTC
cdr3_aa: CASSLAAGRGNDEQYF
v_call: TRBV7-2
clone_size: NA
j_call: TRBJ2-7
d_call: NA

cdr3_nt: TGTGCCAGTACCGAACTGGCCACCAAGAACACTGAAGCTTTCTTT
cdr3_aa: CASTELATKNTEAFF
v_call: TRBV19
clone_size: NA
j_call: TRBJ1-1
d_call: NA

cdr3_nt: TGTGCCAGCAGCCCGTCCCGGGGTTACTCTGGAAACACCATATATTTT
cdr3_aa: CASSPSRGYSGNTIYF
v_call: TRBV7-9
clone_size: once
j_call: TRBJ1-3
d_call: NA

cdr3_nt: TGTGCCAGCAGCTCGGACAGGGGAAATGAGCAGTTCTTC
cdr3_aa: CASSSDRGNEQFF
v_call: TRBV7-2
clone_size: NA
j_call: TRBJ2-1
d_call: TRBD1

cdr3_nt: TGTGCCAGCAGTTTATCAGCCAGGGGGCTCCCCGGGTATGGCTACACCTTC
cdr3_aa: CASSLSARGLPGYGYTF
v_call: TRBV27
clone_size: NA
j_call: TRBJ1-2
d_call: TRBD1

cdr3_nt: TGTGCCATCAGTTCCGAGGGGAAGAACACTGAAGCTTTCTTT
cdr3_aa: CAISSEGKNTEAFF
v_call: TRBV10-3
clone_size: NA
j_call: TRBJ1-1
d_call: NA

cdr3_nt: TGTGCCAGCAGCTTGATAGACAGGGCCCTCTACGAGCAGTACTTC
cdr3_aa: CASSLIDRALYEQYF
v_call: TRBV6-6
clone_size: NA
j_call: TRBJ2-7
d_call: TRBD1

cdr3_nt: TGTGCCAGTAGTTTGTCGACAGGGCTAGGTGGAGTCAACGAGCAGTACTTC
cdr3_aa: CASSLSTGLGGVNEQYF
v_call: TRBV19
clone_size: NA
j_call: TRBJ2-7
d_call: TRBD1

cdr3_nt: TGCAGCGTTGAAGGGGTTGAAGGTTTCTTT
cdr3_aa: CSVEGVEGFF
v_call: TRBV29-1
clone_size: NA
j_call: TRBJ1-1
d_call: NA

cdr3_nt: TGCGCCAGCAGCCAGCAAATTCTAGTGAATTCACCCCTCCACTTT
cdr3_aa: CASSQQILVNSPLHF
v_call: TRBV4-1
clone_size: NA
j_call: TRBJ1-6
d_call: NA

cdr3_nt: TGTGCCACTCAAATGAGCAATCAGCCCCAGCATTTT
cdr3_aa: CATQMSNQPQHF
v_call: TRBV6-1
clone_size: NA
j_call: TRBJ1-5
d_call: NA

cdr3_nt: TGTGCCAGCAGCTTAGAGGTGGGGGCACTCACAGATACGCAGTATTTT
cdr3_aa: CASSLEVGALTDTQYF
v_call: TRBV11-2
clone_size: NA
j_call: TRBJ2-3
d_call: NA

cdr3_nt: TGTGCCAGCGTCGAGCAGACAGGCACGGCAATTTTT
cdr3_aa: CASVEQTGTAIF
v_call: TRBV25-1
clone_size: NA
j_call: TRBJ1-1
d_call: NA

cdr3_nt: TGTGCCAGCAGCTTATTGAGTCTCTTCGAGGGGGGCTACACCTTC
cdr3_aa: CASSLLSLFEGGYTF
v_call: TRBV7-6
clone_size: NA
j_call: TRBJ1-2
d_call: NA

cdr3_nt: TGTGCCAGCAGGAGTGACAGACTCTACAATGAGCAGTTCTTC
cdr3_aa: CASRSDRLYNEQFF
v_call: TRBV27
clone_size: once
j_call: TRBJ2-1
d_call: NA

cdr3_nt: TGTGCCAGCAGGAATAGACGGGCCGGGGAGCTGTTTTTT
cdr3_aa: CASRNRRAGELFF
v_call: TRBV11-2
clone_size: NA
j_call: TRBJ2-2
d_call: NA

cdr3_nt: TGTGCCTGGAGTACCAGGGGGTATGAAAAACTGTTTTTT
cdr3_aa: CAWSTRGYEKLFF
v_call: TRBV30
clone_size: NA
j_call: TRBJ1-4
d_call: TRBD1

cdr3_nt: TGTGCCAGCAGCGAGGAGGCAGGGAGAGACCAGCCCCAGCATTTT
cdr3_aa: CASSEEAGRDQPQHF
v_call: TRBV6-4
clone_size: NA
j_call: TRBJ1-5
d_call: NA

cdr3_nt: TGTGCCAGCAGCTTACCAGGGCAGCCCCAGCATTTT
cdr3_aa: CASSLPGQPQHF
v_call: TRBV7-2
clone_size: NA
j_call: TRBJ1-5
d_call: NA

cdr3_nt: TGTGCCAGCAGTCCCCGACTGGGAAGGGGCTATGGCTACACCTTC
cdr3_aa: CASSPRLGRGYGYTF
v_call: TRBV28
clone_size: few
j_call: TRBJ1-2
d_call: NA